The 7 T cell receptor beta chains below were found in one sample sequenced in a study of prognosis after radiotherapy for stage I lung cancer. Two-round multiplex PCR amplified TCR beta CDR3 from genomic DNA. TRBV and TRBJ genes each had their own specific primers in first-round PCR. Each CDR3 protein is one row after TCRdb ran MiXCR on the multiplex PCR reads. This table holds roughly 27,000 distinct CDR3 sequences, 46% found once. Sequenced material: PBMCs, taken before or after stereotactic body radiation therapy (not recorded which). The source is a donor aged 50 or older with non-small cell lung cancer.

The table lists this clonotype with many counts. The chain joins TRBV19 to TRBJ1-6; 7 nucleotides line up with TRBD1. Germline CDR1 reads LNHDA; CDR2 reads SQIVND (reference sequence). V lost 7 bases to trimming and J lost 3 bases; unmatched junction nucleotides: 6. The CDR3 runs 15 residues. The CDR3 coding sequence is TGTGCCAGTAAAACGACAGGGTTCTATAATTCACCCCTCCACTTT. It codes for CASKTTGFYNSPLHF.

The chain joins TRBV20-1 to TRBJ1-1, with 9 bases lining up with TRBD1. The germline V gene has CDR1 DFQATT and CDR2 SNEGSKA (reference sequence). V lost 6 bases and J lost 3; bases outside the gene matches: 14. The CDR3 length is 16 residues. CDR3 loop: CSASMRQGEIHTEAFF. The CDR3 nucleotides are TGCAGTGCGTCCATGAGACAGGGGGAGATTCACACTGAAGCTTTCTTT.

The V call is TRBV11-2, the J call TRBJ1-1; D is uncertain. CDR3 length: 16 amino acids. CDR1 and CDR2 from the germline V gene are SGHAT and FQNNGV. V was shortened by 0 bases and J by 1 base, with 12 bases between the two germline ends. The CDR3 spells CASSLEFGRKNTEAFF. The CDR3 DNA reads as TGTGCCAGCAGCTTAGAGTTTGGCAGAAAGAACACTGAAGCTTTCTTT. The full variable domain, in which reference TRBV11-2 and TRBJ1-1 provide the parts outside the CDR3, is EAGVAQSPRYKIIEKRQSVAFWCNPISGHATLYWYQQILGQGPKLLIQFQNNGVVDDSQLPKDRFSAERLKGVDSTLKIQPAKLEDSAVYLCASSLEFGRKNTEAFFGQGTRLTVV.

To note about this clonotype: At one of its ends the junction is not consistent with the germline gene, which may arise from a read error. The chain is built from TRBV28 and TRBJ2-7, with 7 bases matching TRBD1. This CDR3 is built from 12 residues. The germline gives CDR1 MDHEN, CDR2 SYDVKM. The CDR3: CASSLQGCEQYF. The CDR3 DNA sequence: TGTGCTAGCAGTTTACAGGGGTGCGAGCAGTACTTC.

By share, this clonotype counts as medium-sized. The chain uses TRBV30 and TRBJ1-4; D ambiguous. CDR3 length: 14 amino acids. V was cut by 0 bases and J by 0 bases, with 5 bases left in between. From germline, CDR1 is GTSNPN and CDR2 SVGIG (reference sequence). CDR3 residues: CAWSVSATNEKLFF. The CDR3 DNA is TGTGCCTGGAGTGTCAGTGCAACTAATGAAAAACTGTTTTTT.

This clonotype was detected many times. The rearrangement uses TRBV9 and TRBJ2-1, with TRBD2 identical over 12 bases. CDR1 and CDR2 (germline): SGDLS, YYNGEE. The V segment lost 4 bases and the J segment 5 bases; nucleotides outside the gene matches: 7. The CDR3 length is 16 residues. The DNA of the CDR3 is TGTGCCAGCAGCACCCGGACTAGCGGGGACCACAATGAGCAGTTCTTC. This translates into CASSTRTSGDHNEQFF.

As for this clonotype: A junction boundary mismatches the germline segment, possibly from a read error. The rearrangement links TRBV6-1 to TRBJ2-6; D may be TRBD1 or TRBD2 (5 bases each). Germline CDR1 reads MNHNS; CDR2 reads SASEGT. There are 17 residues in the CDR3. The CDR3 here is CASMGDVESSWANVLTF. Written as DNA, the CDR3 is TGTGCCAGCATGGGGGACGTAGAGAGCTCTTGGGCCAACGTCCTGACTTTC.